Sequencing of this T cell receptor (beta chain) was carried out in a study of blood T cell repertoires in COVID-19. Study as a whole: Acute-phase and convalescent COVID-19 samples originated in the United States, Italy and Spain. T cells, B-cell-depleted T cells, or PBMCs supplied cDNA or gDNA.

V was shortened by 2 bases and J by 4 bases, with 14 bases between the two germline ends. The CDR3 totals 15 residues. Per the germline V gene, CDR1 is LNHDA and CDR2 is SQIVND (reference sequence). Authors' analysis steps: Estimation of nucleated cell counts relied on the amplification of reference gene primers. Method: immunoSEQ multiplex PCR; TCRdb's copy keeps in-frame clones and lacks some. From that table come the V and J calls and clone size; the DNA was used to work out D and trimming. Of fewer than 150,000 clones listed, more than 80% are singletons. The specimen was peripheral blood. This sequence was found in a woman older than 75 in a cohort sampled during active or convalescent COVID-19. The gene calls are TRBV19 and TRBJ2-5, with D perhaps matching TRBD2 (6 bases). The CDR3 here is CASSIRSGVGETQYF. In DNA, the CDR3 is TGTGCCAGTAGTATAAGGTCGGGGGTCGGAGAGACCCAGTACTTC.